The entry below gives a single T cell receptor (beta chain) sequence along with its context. Its target is not known. The same CDR3 can be traced to other DNA sequences in this sample. The entry originates in a study of shared clonotypes between healthy human individuals. Broader study findings: Researchers found naive subsets generally carried larger estimated richness than memory subsets.

TCRdb's table, derived via immunoSEQ multiplex PCR, lists solely in-frame clones and lacks some. Of 2 million to 3 million clones listed, 90% to 95% are singletons. The sample was naive CD4+ T cells sorted from blood. Regarding subset: CD45RA+ positively selected. This sequence was found in a man aged 18 to 30 in good health.

This chain's CDR3 is CAISGDSYEQYF. As DNA, the CDR3 is TGTGCCATCAGTGGGGACAGTTACGAGCAGTACTTC. The chain combines TRBV10-3 with TRBJ2-7; 7 bases are a match to TRBD1. Trimming removed 4 bases from V and 4 bases from J; junction bases left unmatched: 1. This CDR3 is built from 12 residues. The germline V gene encodes CDR1 ENHRY and CDR2 SYGVKD.